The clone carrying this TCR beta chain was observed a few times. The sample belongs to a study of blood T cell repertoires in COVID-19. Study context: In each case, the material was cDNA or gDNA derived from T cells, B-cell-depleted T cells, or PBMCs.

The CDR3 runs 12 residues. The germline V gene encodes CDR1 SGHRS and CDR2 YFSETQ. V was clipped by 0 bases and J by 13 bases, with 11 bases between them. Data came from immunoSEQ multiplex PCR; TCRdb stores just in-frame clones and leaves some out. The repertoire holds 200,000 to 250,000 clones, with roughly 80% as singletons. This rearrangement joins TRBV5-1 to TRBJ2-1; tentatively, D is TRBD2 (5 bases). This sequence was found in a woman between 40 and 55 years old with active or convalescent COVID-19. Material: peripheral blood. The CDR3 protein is CASSLAGVDQFF. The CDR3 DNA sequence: TGCGCCAGCAGCTTGGCCGGGGTAGATCAGTTCTTC.